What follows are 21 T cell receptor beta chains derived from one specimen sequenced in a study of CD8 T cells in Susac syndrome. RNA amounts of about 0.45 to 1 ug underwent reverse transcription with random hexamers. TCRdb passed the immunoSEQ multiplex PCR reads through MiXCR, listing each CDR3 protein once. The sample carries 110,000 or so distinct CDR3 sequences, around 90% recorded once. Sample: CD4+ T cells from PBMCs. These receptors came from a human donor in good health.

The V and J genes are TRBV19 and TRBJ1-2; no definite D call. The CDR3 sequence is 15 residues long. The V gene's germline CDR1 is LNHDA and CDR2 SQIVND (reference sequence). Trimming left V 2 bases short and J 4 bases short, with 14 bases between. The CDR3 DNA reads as TGTGCCAGTAGTATAAGGCGTGAGAGTTCCTATGGCTACACCTTC. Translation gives CASSIRRESSYGYTF. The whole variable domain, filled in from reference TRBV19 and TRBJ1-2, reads DGGITQSPKYLFRKEGQNVTLSCEQNLNHDAMYWYRQDPGQGLRLIYYSQIVNDFQKGDIAEGYSVSREKKESFPLTVTSAQKNPTAFYLCASSIRRESSYGYTFGSGTRLTVV.

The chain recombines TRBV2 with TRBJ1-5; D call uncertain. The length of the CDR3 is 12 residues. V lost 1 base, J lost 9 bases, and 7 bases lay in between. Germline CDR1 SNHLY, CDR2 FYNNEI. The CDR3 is CASSEDEGPQHF. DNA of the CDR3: TGTGCCAGCAGTGAAGATGAGGGGCCCCAGCATTTT.

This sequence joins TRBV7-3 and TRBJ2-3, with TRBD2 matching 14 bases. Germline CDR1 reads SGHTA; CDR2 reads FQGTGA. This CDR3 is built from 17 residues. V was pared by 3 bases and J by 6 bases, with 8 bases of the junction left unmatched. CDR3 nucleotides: TGTGCCAGCAGCTTGGGGACTAGCGGGGGCCGTCGGGATACGCAGTATTTT. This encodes CASSLGTSGGRRDTQYF.

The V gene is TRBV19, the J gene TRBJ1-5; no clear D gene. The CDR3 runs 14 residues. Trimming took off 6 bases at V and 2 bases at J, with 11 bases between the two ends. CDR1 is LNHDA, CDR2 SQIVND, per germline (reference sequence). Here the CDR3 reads CASRGEVGNQPQHF. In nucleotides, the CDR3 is TGTGCCAGTAGGGGCGAGGTGGGCAATCAGCCCCAGCATTTT.

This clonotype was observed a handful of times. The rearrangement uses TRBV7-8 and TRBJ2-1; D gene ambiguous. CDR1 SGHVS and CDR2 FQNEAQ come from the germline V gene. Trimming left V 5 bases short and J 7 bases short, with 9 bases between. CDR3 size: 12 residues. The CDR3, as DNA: TGTGCCAGCAGCCGGTTGGGGAATGAGCAGTTCTTC. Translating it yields CASSRLGNEQFF. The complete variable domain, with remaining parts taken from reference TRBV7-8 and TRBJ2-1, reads GAGVSQSPRYKVAKRGQDVALRCDPISGHVSLFWYQQALGQGPEFLTYFQNEAQLDKSGLPSDRFFAERPEGSVSTLKIQRTQQEDSAVYLCASSRLGNEQFFGPGTRLTVL.

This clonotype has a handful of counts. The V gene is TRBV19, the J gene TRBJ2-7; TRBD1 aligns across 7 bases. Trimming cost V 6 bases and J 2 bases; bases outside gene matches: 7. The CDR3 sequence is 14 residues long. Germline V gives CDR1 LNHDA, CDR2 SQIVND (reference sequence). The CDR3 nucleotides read TGTGCCAGTAGCGCGACAGGGCTTCCCTACGAGCAGTACTTC. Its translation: CASSATGLPYEQYF.

In DNA, the CDR3 is TGTGCCAGCTCACTTTCGAGGGAGAGGGCTGAAGCTTTCTTT. Translated, it gives CASSLSRERAEAFF. The chain links TRBV18 to TRBJ1-1; D gene unclear. Trimming stripped 4 bases from V and 6 bases from J, with 15 bases between. CDR3 length: 14 amino acids. Germline assignment: CDR1 KGHSH and CDR2 LQKENI.

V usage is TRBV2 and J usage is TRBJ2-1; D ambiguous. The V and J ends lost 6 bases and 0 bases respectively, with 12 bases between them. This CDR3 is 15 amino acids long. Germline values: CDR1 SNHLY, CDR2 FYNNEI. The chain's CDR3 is CASRATESSYNEQFF. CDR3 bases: TGTGCCAGCAGAGCTACAGAAAGCTCCTACAATGAGCAGTTCTTC.

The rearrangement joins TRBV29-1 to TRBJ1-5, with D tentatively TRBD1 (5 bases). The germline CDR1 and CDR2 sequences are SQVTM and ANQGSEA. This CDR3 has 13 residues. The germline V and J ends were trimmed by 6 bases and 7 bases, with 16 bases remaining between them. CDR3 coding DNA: TGCAGCGTCCAGGATTGGGGGTCCCAGCCCCAGCATTTT. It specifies CSVQDWGSQPQHF.

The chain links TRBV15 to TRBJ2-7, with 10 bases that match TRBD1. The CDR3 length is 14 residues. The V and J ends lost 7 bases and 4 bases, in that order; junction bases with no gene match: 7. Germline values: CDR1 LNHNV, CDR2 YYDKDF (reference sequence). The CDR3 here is CATNRDRGGYEQYF. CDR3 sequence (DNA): TGTGCCACCAACCGGGACAGGGGCGGTTACGAGCAGTACTTC.

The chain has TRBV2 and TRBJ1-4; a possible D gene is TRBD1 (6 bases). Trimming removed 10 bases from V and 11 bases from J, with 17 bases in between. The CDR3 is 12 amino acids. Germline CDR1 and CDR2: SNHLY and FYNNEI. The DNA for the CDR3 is TGTGCCACCTCACAGGGAACCGAGAAACTGTTTTTT. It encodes CATSQGTEKLFF.

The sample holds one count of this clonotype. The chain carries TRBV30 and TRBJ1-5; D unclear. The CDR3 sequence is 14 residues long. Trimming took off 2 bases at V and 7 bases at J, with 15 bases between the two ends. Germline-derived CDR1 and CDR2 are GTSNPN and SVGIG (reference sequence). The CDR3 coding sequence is TGTGCCTGGAGTACGACGGACCGCGGACAGCCCCAGCATTTT. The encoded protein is CAWSTTDRGQPQHF.

The chain's CDR3 is CAIRTGVDEQYF. The CDR3, as DNA: TGTGCCATCAGGACAGGGGTGGACGAGCAGTACTTC. The rearrangement links TRBV10-3 to TRBJ2-7; 8 positions match TRBD1. V trimming: 6 bases; J trimming: 5 bases; junction bases outside the gene matches: 3. This CDR3 contains 12 residues. Germline lookup yields CDR1 ENHRY and CDR2 SYGVKD.

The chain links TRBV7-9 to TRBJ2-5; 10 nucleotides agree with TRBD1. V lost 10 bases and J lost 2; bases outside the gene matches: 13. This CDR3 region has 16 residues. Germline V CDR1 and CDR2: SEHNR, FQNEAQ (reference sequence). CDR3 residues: CAIVGQGLSKQETQYF. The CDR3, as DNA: TGTGCCATCGTGGGACAGGGGTTATCGAAGCAAGAGACCCAGTACTTC.

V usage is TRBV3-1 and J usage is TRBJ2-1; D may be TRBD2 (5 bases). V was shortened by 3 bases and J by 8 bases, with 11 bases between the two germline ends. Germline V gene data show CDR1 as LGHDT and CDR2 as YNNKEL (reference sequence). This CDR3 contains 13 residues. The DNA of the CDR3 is TGTGCCAGCAGCCACCCGGGGAGCCATGAGCAGTTCTTC. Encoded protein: CASSHPGSHEQFF.

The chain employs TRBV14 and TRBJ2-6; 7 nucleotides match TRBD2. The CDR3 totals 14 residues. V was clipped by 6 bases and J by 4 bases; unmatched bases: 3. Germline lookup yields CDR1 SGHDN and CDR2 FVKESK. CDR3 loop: CASRTSSGANVLTF. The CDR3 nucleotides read TGTGCCAGCAGGACTAGCTCCGGGGCCAACGTCCTGACTTTC.

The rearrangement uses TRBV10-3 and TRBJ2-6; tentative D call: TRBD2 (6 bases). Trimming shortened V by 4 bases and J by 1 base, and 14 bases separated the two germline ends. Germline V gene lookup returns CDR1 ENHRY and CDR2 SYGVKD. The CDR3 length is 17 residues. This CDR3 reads CAISGGDEGSGANVLTF. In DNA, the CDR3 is TGTGCCATCAGTGGGGGGGACGAAGGATCTGGGGCCAACGTCCTGACTTTC.

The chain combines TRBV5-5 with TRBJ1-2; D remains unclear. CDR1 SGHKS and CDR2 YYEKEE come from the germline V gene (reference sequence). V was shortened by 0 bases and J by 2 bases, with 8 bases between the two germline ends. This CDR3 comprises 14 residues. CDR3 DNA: TGTGCCAGCAGCTTGGAGGCTTCGAACTATGGCTACACCTTC. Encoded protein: CASSLEASNYGYTF.

The CDR3 bases are TGTGCCAGCAGTTACGGGCAGGCGACTGAAGCTTTCTTT. The encoded protein is CASSYGQATEAFF. The V call is TRBV6-2 or TRBV6-3, the J call TRBJ1-1; D remains ambiguous. The CDR3 totals 13 residues. Germline V lookup: CDR1 MNHEY, CDR2 SVGEGT. V lost 2 bases, J lost 5 bases, and 9 bases lay in between.

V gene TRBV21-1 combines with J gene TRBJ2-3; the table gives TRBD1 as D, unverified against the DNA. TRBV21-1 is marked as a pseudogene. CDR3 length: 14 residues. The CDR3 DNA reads TGTGCCAGTCCGAGGGGGCCTAGCACAGATACGCAGTATTTT. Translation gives CASPRGPSTDTQYF.

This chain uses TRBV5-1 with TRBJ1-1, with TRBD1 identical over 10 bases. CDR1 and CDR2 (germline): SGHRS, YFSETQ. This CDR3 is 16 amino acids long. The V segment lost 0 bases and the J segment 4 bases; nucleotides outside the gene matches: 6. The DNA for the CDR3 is TGCGCCAGCAGCTTGGCACTCGGACAGGGGGGCACTGAAGCTTTCTTT. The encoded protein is CASSLALGQGGTEAFF.